Below, 3 T cell receptor beta chains from the same sample are listed, as sequenced in a study of T-cell reconstitution after alpha-beta-depleted transplantation in children. The TCRbeta library was prepared with unique molecular identifiers. TCRdb used MiXCR to reprocess the PCR reads, holding one entry per CDR3 protein. The sample contains around 300,000 distinct CDR3 sequences, 10% of which appear only once. The sample was PBMCs, taken before TCRalphabeta/CD19-depleted stem cell transplant. The receptors stem from a boy under two years old with acute myeloid leukemia, due to receive a stem cell transplant.

This clonotype has ten or more counts. The rearrangement uses TRBV12-3 or TRBV12-4 and TRBJ2-4; D not resolved. The CDR3 is made up of 16 amino acids. The germline V and J ends were trimmed by 3 bases and 0 bases, with 12 bases remaining between them. The CDR3 DNA follows: TGTGCCAGCAGTTTCGTGAGAGGTATAGCCAAAAACATTCAGTACTTC. Its translation is CASSFVRGIAKNIQYF.

Notes on this clonotype: A much larger clone lies one base from this, so it may be a read error. The V gene is TRBV11-2, the J gene TRBJ2-3; 7 bases fit TRBD2. The CDR3 covers 21 residues. After removal of 1 base from V and 2 bases from J, the junction contained 21 bases not matched to a gene. CDR1 and CDR2 from the germline V gene are SGHAT and FQNNGV. CDR3 coding DNA: TGTGCCAGCAGCTTAGTTCCCGGCCGGGGGGTTCCGCGCCCAATCACAGATACGCAGTATTTT. Translated: CASSLVPGRGVPRPITDTQYF. Full variable domain (missing parts from reference TRBV11-2 and TRBJ2-3): EAGVAQSPRYKIIEKRQSVAFWCNPISGHATLYWYQQILGQGPKLLIQFQNNGVVDDSQLPKDRFSAERLKGVDSTLKIQPAKLEDSAVYLCASSLVPGRGVPRPITDTQYFGPGTRLTVL.

V is TRBV14 and J is TRBJ2-2; 7 nucleotides match TRBD2. CDR1 is SGHDN and CDR2 is FVKESK in the germline V gene. V shed 0 bases, J shed 6 bases, and the junction held 1 base outside the gene matches. This CDR3 has 14 residues. CDR3 loop: CASSQDAGAGELFF. In DNA form, the CDR3 reads TGTGCCAGCAGCCAAGACGCGGGAGCCGGGGAGCTGTTTTTT.